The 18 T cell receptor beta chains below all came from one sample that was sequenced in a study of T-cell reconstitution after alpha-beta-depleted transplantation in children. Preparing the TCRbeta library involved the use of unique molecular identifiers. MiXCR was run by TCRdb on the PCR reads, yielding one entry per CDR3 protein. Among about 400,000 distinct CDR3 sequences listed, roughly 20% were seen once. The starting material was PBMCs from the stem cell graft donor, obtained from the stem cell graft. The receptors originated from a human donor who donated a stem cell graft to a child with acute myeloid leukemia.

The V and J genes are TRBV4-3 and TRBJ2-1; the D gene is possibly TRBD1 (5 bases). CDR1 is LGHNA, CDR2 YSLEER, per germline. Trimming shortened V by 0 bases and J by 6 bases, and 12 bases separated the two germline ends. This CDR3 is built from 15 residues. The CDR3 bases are TGCGCCAGCAGCCAAGATGTCACAGGTTCCAATGAGCAGTTCTTC. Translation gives CASSQDVTGSNEQFF.

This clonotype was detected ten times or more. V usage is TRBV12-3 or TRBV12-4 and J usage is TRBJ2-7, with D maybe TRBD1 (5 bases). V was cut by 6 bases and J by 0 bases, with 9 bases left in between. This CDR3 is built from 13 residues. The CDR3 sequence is CASRGHFSYEQYF. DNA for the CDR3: TGTGCCAGCAGAGGACACTTCTCCTACGAGCAGTACTTC.

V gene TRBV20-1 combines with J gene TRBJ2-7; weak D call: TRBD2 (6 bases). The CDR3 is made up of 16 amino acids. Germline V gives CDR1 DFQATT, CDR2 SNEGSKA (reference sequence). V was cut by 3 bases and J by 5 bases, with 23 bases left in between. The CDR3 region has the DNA TGCAGTGCTAGTCCCTTTGTGTCGGGAGCTTCGGACGAGCAGTACTTC. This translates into CSASPFVSGASDEQYF.

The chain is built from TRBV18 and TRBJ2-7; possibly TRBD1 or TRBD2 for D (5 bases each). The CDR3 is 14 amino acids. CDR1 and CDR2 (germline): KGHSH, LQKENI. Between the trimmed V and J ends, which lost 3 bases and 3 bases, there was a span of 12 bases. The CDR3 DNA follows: TGTGCCAGCTCACCTGGGGACGGTTTCTACGAGCAGTACTTC. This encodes CASSPGDGFYEQYF.

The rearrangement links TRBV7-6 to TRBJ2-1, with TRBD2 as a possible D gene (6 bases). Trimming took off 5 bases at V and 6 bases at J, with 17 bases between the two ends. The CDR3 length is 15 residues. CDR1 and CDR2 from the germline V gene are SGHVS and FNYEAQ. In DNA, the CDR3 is TGTGCCAGCAGCCCCAAAACGGGAGCGGGCAATGAGCAGTTCTTC. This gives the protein CASSPKTGAGNEQFF. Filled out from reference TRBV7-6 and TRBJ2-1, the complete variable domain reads GAGVSQSPRYKVTKRGQDVALRCDPISGHVSLYWYRQALGQGPEFLTYFNYEAQQDKSGLPNDRFSAERPEGSISTLTIQRTEQRDSAMYRCASSPKTGAGNEQFFGPGTRLTVL.

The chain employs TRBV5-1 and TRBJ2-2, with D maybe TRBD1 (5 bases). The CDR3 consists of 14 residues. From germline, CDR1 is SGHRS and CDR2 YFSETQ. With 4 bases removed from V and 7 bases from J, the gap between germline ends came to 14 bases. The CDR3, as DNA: TGCGCCAGCAGCCCTACTCAGGGATTCGGGGAGCTGTTTTTT. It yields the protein CASSPTQGFGELFF.

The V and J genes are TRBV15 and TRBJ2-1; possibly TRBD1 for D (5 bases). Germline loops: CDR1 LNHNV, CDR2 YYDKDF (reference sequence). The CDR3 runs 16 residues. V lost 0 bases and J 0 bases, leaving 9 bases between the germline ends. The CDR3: CATSRDPDSSYNEQFF. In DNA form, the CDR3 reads TGTGCCACCAGCAGAGATCCTGACAGCTCCTACAATGAGCAGTTCTTC.

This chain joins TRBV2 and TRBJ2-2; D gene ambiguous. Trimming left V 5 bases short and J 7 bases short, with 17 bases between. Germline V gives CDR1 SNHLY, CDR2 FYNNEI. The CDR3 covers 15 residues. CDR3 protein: CASSWGLGSLGELFF. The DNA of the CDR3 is TGTGCCAGCAGTTGGGGTTTAGGGTCCCTCGGGGAGCTGTTTTTT.

CDR3 nucleotide sequence: TGCGCCAGCAGCCACCTAGCGGGAGCGGGGGAGACCCAGTACTTC. Encoded protein: CASSHLAGAGETQYF. This chain uses TRBV4-1 with TRBJ2-5, with 10 bases matching TRBD2. The germline CDR1 and CDR2 sequences are MGHRA and YSYEKL. This CDR3 region has 15 residues. J was trimmed by 5 bases and V by 3 bases; bases with no gene match: 6.

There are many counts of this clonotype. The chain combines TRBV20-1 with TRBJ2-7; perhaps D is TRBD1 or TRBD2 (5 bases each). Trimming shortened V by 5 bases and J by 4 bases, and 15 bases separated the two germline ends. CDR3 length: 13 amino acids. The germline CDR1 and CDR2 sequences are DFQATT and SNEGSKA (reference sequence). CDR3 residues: CSAPLSGPYEQYF. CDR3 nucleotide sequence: TGCAGTGCTCCCTTGTCGGGACCTTACGAGCAGTACTTC.

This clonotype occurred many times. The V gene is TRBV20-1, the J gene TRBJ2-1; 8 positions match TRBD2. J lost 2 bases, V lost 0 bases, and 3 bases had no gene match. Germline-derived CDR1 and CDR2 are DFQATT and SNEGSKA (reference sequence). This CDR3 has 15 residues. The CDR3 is CSARDQAGAYNEQFF. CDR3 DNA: TGCAGTGCTAGAGATCAAGCGGGAGCCTACAATGAGCAGTTCTTC.

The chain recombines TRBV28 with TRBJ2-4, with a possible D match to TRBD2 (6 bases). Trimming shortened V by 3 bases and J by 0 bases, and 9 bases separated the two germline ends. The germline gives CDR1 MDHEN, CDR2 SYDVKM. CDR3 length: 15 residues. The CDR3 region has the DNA TGTGCCAGCAGTTTGACTAGTAGAGCCAAAAACATTCAGTACTTC. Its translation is CASSLTSRAKNIQYF.

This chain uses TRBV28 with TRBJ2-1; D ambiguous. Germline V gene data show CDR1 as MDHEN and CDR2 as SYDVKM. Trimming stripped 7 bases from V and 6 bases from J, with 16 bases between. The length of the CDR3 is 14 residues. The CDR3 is CASMQAARVNEQFF. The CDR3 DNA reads TGTGCCAGCATGCAGGCAGCCCGGGTCAATGAGCAGTTCTTC.

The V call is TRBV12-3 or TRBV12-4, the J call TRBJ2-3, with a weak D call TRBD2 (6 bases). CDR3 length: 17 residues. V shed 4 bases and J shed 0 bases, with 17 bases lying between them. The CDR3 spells CASSSPGLQTSTDTQYF. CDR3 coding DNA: TGTGCCAGCAGTTCCCCGGGACTTCAAACTAGCACAGATACGCAGTATTTT.

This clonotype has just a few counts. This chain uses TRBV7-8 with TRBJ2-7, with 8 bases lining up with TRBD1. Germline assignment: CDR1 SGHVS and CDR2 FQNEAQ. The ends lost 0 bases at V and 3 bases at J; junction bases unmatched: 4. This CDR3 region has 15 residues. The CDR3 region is CASSLARTGSYEQYF. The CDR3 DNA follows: TGTGCCAGCAGCTTAGCGAGGACAGGGAGCTACGAGCAGTACTTC.

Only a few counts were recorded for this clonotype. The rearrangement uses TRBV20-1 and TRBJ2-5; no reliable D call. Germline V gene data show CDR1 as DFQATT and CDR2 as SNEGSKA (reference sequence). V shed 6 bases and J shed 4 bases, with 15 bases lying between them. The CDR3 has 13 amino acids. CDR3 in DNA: TGCAGTGCCCGTCAGGTGGGCGTAGAGACCCAGTACTTC. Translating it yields CSARQVGVETQYF.

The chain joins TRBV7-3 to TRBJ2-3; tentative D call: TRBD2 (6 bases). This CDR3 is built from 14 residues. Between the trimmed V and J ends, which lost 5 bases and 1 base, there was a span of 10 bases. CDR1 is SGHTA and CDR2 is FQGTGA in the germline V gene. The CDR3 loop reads CASSRDWGTDTQYF. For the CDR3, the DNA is TGTGCCAGCAGCCGGGACTGGGGCACAGATACGCAGTATTTT.

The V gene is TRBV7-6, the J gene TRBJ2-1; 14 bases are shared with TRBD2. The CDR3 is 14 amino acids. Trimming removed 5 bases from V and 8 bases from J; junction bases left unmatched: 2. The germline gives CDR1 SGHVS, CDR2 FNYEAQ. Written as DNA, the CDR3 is TGTGCCAGCAGCGGACTAGCGGGAGGAGATGAGCAGTTCTTC. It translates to CASSGLAGGDEQFF.